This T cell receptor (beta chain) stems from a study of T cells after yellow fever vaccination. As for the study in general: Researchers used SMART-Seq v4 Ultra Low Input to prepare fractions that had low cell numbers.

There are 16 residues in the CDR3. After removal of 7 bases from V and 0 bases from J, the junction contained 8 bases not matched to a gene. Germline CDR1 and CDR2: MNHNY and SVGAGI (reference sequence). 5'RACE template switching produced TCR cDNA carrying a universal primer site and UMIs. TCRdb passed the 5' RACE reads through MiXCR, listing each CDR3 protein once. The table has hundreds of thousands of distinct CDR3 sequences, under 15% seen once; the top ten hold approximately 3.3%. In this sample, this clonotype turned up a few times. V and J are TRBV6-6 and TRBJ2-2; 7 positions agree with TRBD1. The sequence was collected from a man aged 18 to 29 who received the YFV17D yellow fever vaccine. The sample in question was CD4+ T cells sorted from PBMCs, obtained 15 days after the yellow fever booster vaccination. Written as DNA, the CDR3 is TGTGCCAGCATTCGCCCGGGACAGTCGAACACCGGGGAGCTGTTTTTT. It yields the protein CASIRPGQSNTGELFF.